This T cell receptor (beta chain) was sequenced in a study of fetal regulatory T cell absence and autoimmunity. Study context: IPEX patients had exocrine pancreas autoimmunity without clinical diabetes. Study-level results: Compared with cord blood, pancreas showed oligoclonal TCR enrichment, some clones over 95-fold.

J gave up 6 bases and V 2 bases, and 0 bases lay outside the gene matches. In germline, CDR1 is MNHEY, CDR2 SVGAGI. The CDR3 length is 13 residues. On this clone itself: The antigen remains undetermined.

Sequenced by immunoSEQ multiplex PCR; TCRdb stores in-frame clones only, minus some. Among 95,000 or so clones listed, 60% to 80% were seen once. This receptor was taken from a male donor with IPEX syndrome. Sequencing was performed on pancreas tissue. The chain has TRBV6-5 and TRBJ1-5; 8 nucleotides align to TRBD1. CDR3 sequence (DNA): TGTGCCAGCAGTTACGACAGGGGTCAGCCCCAGCATTTT. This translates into CASSYDRGQPQHF.